The clone carrying this T cell receptor beta chain was seen a handful of times. It was with a sample-barcoded 5' primer and a J-beta primer mix that a second PCR of roughly 6 to 12 cycles was run. Each CDR3 protein is one row after TCRdb ran MiXCR on the 5' RACE reads. In the table there are about 1.7 million distinct CDR3 sequences, roughly 28% of which are singletons. Germline CDR1 SQVTM, CDR2 ANQGSEA. V shed 7 bases, J shed 7 bases, and the junction held 15 bases outside the gene matches. CDR3 length: 16 residues. This sample stems from a study of blood T cells in healthy people across ages. Study-level background: About one barcoded TCR beta cDNA was captured per two T cells.

Material: blood. The chain joins TRBV29-1 to TRBJ1-4; 10 positions match TRBD1. The sequence derives from a woman in her twenties or thirties in good health. Written as DNA, the CDR3 is TGCAGCGCTACTCACTTGGGACAGGGGAGTAGTGAAAAACTGTTTTTT. Encoded protein: CSATHLGQGSSEKLFF.